This TCR beta chain is drawn from a study of regulatory T cells in long-lasting Graves disease. Study-wide findings and caveats: TCR diversity was lower in persistent Graves' patients than in newly diagnosed ones.

CDR1 is SGHAT, CDR2 FQNNGV, per germline. Trimming took 5 bases from V and 9 from J, leaving 16 bases between them. The CDR3 sequence is 13 residues long. In building TCR beta libraries, iRepertoire HTBI primers were used together with Arm-PCR of CDR3 regions. From the multiplex PCR reads, TCRdb called clonotypes with MiXCR, one entry per CDR3 protein. This sample carries roughly 510,000 distinct CDR3 sequences, about 16% of them seen once, and the ten largest clones take 9.5% to 15%. Time point reported: newly diagnosed GD, antithyroid drugs for less than 3 months. TCR sequences were obtained from RNA taken from PBMCs. This clonotype was counted ten times or more. Its specificity is not known. Separately, the same data were catalogued under a study of T cells in Graves' hyperthyroidism and ophthalmopathy.

The source was peripheral blood mononuclear cells (PBMCs), collected at new diagnosis, from a patient treated with antithyroid drugs. The chain carries TRBV11-2 and TRBJ1-1; tentatively, D is TRBD1 (5 bases). The sequence derives from a man aged 18 to 35 with Graves disease. The CDR3 nucleotides are TGTGCCAGCAGCATAAACCGGGACGCTAAAGCTTTCTTT. This gives the protein CASSINRDAKAFF.